Detailed here is one T cell receptor beta chain. Germline CDR1 and CDR2: SEHNR and FQNEAQ (reference sequence). The CDR3 spans 17 residues. Trimming cost V 4 bases and J 5 bases; bases outside gene matches: 11. These data are taken from a study of shared clonotypes between healthy human individuals. All the donors were Caucasian adults who lived in Nashville, Tennessee. Into CD45RA+ naive and CD45RA-negative memory subsets, the CD4+ cells were split. TCRdb's copy holds only in-frame clones and misses some; the assay was immunoSEQ multiplex PCR. The repertoire includes approximately 1,500,000 clones, approximately 96% of them detected once, and approximately 1.1% sits in the top ten.

The rearrangement uses TRBV7-9 and TRBJ2-1; 10 bases fit TRBD2. This sequence originates from a man aged 25 to 40 in good health. The sample was naive CD4+ T cells sorted from blood. Documented subset: CD45RA+ positively selected. The CDR3 nucleotides read TGTGCCAGCAGCTCAGGGGGCCTAGCGGGAGCCCACAATGAGCAGTTCTTC. Its translation: CASSSGGLAGAHNEQFF.